Following are 20 T cell receptor beta chains from one sample sequenced in a study of cytomegalovirus exposure and HLA in healthy donors. The PCR used 60 Vbeta and 13 Jbeta primers. Here immunoSEQ multiplex PCR was the method, and the copy in TCRdb shows in-frame clones only, minus some. Counted here are 55,000 to 85,000 clones, about two thirds occurring once; the ten biggest clones make up around 10%. The specimen sequenced was PBMCs. The source of these receptors is a woman in her thirties or forties in good health and CMV-seropositive.

The V and J genes are TRBV2 and TRBJ2-5, with D uncertain. This CDR3 is built from 14 residues. Germline V CDR1 and CDR2: SNHLY, FYNNEI. The germline V and J ends were trimmed by 9 bases and 0 bases, with 14 bases remaining between them. The CDR3 DNA is TGTGCCAGTCTCCTCCACCGGGACCAAGAGACCCAGTACTTC. The encoded protein is CASLLHRDQETQYF.

V usage is TRBV6-4 and J usage is TRBJ1-1; D call uncertain. CDR3 size: 13 residues. V was trimmed by 3 bases and J by 0 bases, leaving 5 bases between them. Germline V gene sequence: CDR1 MRHNA, CDR2 SNTAGT. CDR3 sequence (DNA): TGTGCCAGCAGTGAATCTATGAACACTGAAGCTTTCTTT. This sequence encodes CASSESMNTEAFF.

The chain recombines TRBV25-1 with TRBJ2-5; 8 bases map to TRBD1. V shed 6 bases, J shed 5 bases, and the junction held 5 bases outside the gene matches. The CDR3 totals 13 residues. The V gene's germline CDR1 is MGHDK and CDR2 SYGVNS. The CDR3 reads CASRKTGGETQYF. The CDR3 nucleotides are TGTGCCAGCAGGAAAACAGGGGGGGAGACCCAGTACTTC.

V is TRBV18 and J is TRBJ1-2; D is possibly TRBD1 (5 bases). Germline-derived CDR1 and CDR2 are KGHSH and LQKENI. This CDR3 has 16 amino acids. The V end was cut by 3 bases, the J end by 0 bases, with 14 bases between. CDR3 sequence reads: CASSPRIDSSNYGYTF. The CDR3 coding sequence is TGTGCCAGCTCACCGCGAATAGACAGCTCTAACTATGGCTACACCTTC.

The chain recombines TRBV12-5 with TRBJ1-2, with 8 bases aligning to TRBD1. The length of the CDR3 is 15 residues. V lost 0 bases to trimming and J lost 3 bases; unmatched junction nucleotides: 3. Germline-derived CDR1 and CDR2 are LGHNT and FRNRAP. The CDR3 spells CASGLVSGGYYGYTF. CDR3 DNA sequence: TGTGCTAGTGGTTTGGTATCAGGGGGCTACTATGGCTACACCTTC.

V gene TRBV7-6 combines with J gene TRBJ2-7, with a possible D match to TRBD1 (6 bases). V was clipped by 1 base and J by 4 bases, with 17 bases between them. Germline values: CDR1 SGHVS, CDR2 FNYEAQ. The CDR3 contains 16 residues. The CDR3 spells CASSLVSAGVRYEQYF. The DNA for the CDR3 is TGTGCCAGCAGCTTAGTTTCGGCAGGGGTTCGGTACGAGCAGTACTTC.

The chain uses TRBV15 and TRBJ2-5, with D possibly matching TRBD1 (5 bases). TRBJ2-7 matches the DNA end more closely, so the J call is doubtful. CDR3 length: 14 amino acids. The germline V gene has CDR1 LNHNV and CDR2 YYDKDF (reference sequence). In nucleotides, the CDR3 is TGTGCCACCAGCAGTGCCGGCAGGGACTACGAGCAGTACTTC. This encodes CATSSAGRDYEQYF.

The V and J genes are TRBV7-2 and TRBJ2-2; TRBD2 matches at 11 bases. Trimming at V came to 3 bases and at J to 9 bases, leaving 6 bases not matched to a gene. The CDR3 totals 15 residues. Germline lookup yields CDR1 SGHTA and CDR2 FQGNSA. The CDR3 loop is CASSFRLAGHRELFF. CDR3 coding DNA: TGTGCCAGCAGCTTCCGACTAGCGGGGCACCGGGAGCTGTTTTTT.

V usage is TRBV19 and J usage is TRBJ1-1; tentative D call: TRBD1 (6 bases). There are 15 residues in the CDR3. V lost 3 bases and J 2 bases, leaving 13 bases between the germline ends. Germline loops: CDR1 LNHDA, CDR2 SQIVND (reference sequence). The CDR3 loop reads CASSIPMGTNTEAFF. CDR3 coding DNA: TGTGCCAGTAGTATTCCGATGGGGACAAACACTGAAGCTTTCTTT.

The sample holds a few counts of this clone. The rearrangement joins TRBV2 to TRBJ1-2; TRBD1 is a possible D gene (6 bases). Trimming took 3 bases from V and 6 from J, leaving 14 bases between them. The CDR3 sequence is 14 residues long. Looked up from germline, CDR1 is SNHLY and CDR2 is FYNNEI. The CDR3 reads CASSEWKGGNGYTF. CDR3 sequence (DNA): TGTGCCAGCAGTGAGTGGAAAGGGGGAAATGGCTACACCTTC.

This chain joins TRBV7-9 and TRBJ1-1; D not certain. Trimming stripped 5 bases from V and 1 base from J, with 14 bases between. Germline V gene lookup returns CDR1 SEHNR and CDR2 FQNEAQ (reference sequence). The CDR3 contains 15 residues. The CDR3 spells CASSLTAGKNTEAFF. In DNA, the CDR3 is TGTGCCAGCAGCCTAACAGCAGGCAAGAACACTGAAGCTTTCTTT.

The chain combines TRBV7-9 with TRBJ1-4, with D unresolved. Germline loops: CDR1 SEHNR, CDR2 FQNEAQ (reference sequence). The CDR3 loop spans 15 amino acids. V dropped 0 bases and J dropped 3 bases, with 8 bases sitting between them. The CDR3 DNA is TGTGCCAGCAGCTTAGCGCGGAACTCTAATGAAAAACTGTTTTTT. Its protein is CASSLARNSNEKLFF.

Details on this clone: Other DNA sequences in the sample encode the same CDR3. The chain carries TRBV7-9 and TRBJ1-2; D is uncertain. CDR3 length equals 15 residues. Germline CDR1 reads SEHNR; CDR2 reads FQNEAQ (reference sequence). V dropped 1 base and J dropped 3 bases, with 12 bases sitting between them. CDR3 DNA sequence: TGTGCCAGCAGCTTAGAATCGGTCGCTTACTATGGCTACACCTTC. The encoded protein is CASSLESVAYYGYTF.

CDR3 protein: CASSPLQGAYEQFF. In DNA, the CDR3 is TGTGCCAGCTCACCCTTACAGGGGGCGTATGAGCAGTTCTTC. The chain recombines TRBV18 with TRBJ2-1, with TRBD1 identical over 9 bases. Germline trimming cut 3 bases from V and 8 bases from J; bases unmatched to any gene: 5. The CDR3 has 14 residues. CDR1 is KGHSH, CDR2 LQKENI, per germline.

This rearrangement joins TRBV9 to TRBJ1-2; 10 bases line up with TRBD1. The CDR3 is 16 residues long. V shed 3 bases and J 8 bases; nucleotides not matched to a gene: 13. CDR1 and CDR2 (germline): SGDLS, YYNGEE. CDR3 sequence (DNA): TGTGCCAGCAGCGCCTCCTCCGGGACAGGGGCGTGGGGCTACACCTTC. Amino acids: CASSASSGTGAWGYTF.

This sequence joins TRBV30 and TRBJ2-7, with TRBD1 as a possible D gene (6 bases). The CDR3 is made up of 13 amino acids. Germline-derived CDR1 and CDR2 are GTSNPN and SVGIG (reference sequence). V was clipped by 1 base and J by 5 bases, with 12 bases between them. The CDR3, as DNA: TGTGCCTGGAGTGCCAACAGGGCGAACGAGCAGTACTTC. This gives the protein CAWSANRANEQYF. The whole variable domain, remainder taken from reference TRBV30 and TRBJ2-7, is SQTIHQWPATLVQPVGSPLSLECTVEGTSNPNLYWYRQAAGRGLQLLFYSVGIGQISSEVPQNLSASRPQDRQFILSSKKLLLSDSGFYLCAWSANRANEQYFGPGTRLTVT.

CDR3 protein: CASEADRGDTIYF. The CDR3 DNA follows: TGTGCCAGCGAAGCGGACAGGGGAGACACCATATATTTT. V is TRBV2 and J is TRBJ1-3, with 9 bases matching TRBD1. Germline V gives CDR1 SNHLY, CDR2 FYNNEI. J gave up 8 bases and V 8 bases, and 7 bases lay outside the gene matches. This CDR3 contains 13 residues.

The chain combines TRBV5-1 with TRBJ1-6, with 7 bases identical to TRBD1. V was clipped by 2 bases and J by 9 bases; unmatched bases: 8. The V gene's germline CDR1 is SGHRS and CDR2 YFSETQ. CDR3 size: 15 residues. CDR3 sequence: CASSLEGAAVSPLHF. The DNA of the CDR3 is TGCGCCAGCAGCTTAGAGGGGGCTGCGGTTTCACCCCTCCACTTT.

The chain couples TRBV7-8 to TRBJ2-7, with D possibly TRBD2 on 6 matching bases. CDR1 is SGHVS, CDR2 FQNEAQ, per germline. This CDR3 region has 15 residues. Between the trimmed V and J ends, which lost 5 bases and 1 base, there was a span of 15 bases. The CDR3 bases are TGTGCCAGCAGCGCCCGTAGCGGATCTTCCTACGAGCAGTACTTC. Its translation: CASSARSGSSYEQYF.

V and J are TRBV10-1 and TRBJ1-1; 7 bases agree with TRBD1. The CDR3 is made up of 12 amino acids. The germline V gene encodes CDR1 WNHNN and CDR2 SYGVQD (reference sequence). With 5 bases clipped from V and 8 bases from J, the junction kept 5 bases outside the gene matches. In DNA form, the CDR3 reads TGCGCCAGCAGTCCTGGGACAGTCGAAGCTTTCTTT. Translation: CASSPGTVEAFF.